A single sample is the source of the 11 T cell receptor beta chains below, sequenced in a study of blood T cell repertoires in COVID-19. Libraries were prepared by immunoSEQ multiplex PCR; TCRdb keeps only in-frame clonotypes and omits some of them. The sample yields tens of thousands of clones, around 90% seen once. What was sequenced was peripheral blood. All receptors come from a human donor in a cohort sampled during active COVID-19.

V gene TRBV6-4 combines with J gene TRBJ2-7, with D maybe TRBD2 (5 bases). The CDR3 covers 15 residues. Germline assignment: CDR1 MRHNA and CDR2 SNTAGT. The germline V and J ends were trimmed by 4 bases and 0 bases, with 13 bases remaining between them. CDR3: CASSGPRGSSYEQYV. The CDR3 DNA reads TGTGCCAGCAGTGGGCCCCGGGGAAGCTCCTACGAGCAGTACGTC.

The rearrangement uses TRBV2 and TRBJ2-2; D uncertain. The CDR3 length is 15 residues. Germline CDR1 SNHLY, CDR2 FYNNEI. The V end lost 4 bases, the J end lost 6 bases, and 15 bases lay between the germline ends. This chain's CDR3 is CASSGAVVGPGELFF. The CDR3 nucleotides are TGTGCCAGCAGTGGGGCTGTGGTTGGTCCCGGGGAGCTGTTTTTT.

The V and J genes are TRBV7-9 and TRBJ1-3; D gene uncertain. CDR1 is SEHNR, CDR2 FQNEAQ, per germline (reference sequence). This CDR3 is built from 18 residues. With 4 bases removed from V and 1 base from J, the gap between germline ends came to 20 bases. For the CDR3, the DNA is TGTGCCAGCAGCTCAATACCTGGACTGGCGGAATCTGGAAACACCATATATTTT. It translates to CASSSIPGLAESGNTIYF. Using reference TRBV7-9 and TRBJ1-3 for the parts outside the CDR3, the full variable domain is DTGVSQNPRHKITKRGQNVTFRCDPISEHNRLYWYRQTLGQGPEFLTYFQNEAQLEKSRLLSDRFSAERPKGSFSTLEIQRTEQGDSAMYLCASSSIPGLAESGNTIYFGEGSWLTVV.

The chain links TRBV19 to TRBJ2-1; 13 nucleotides line up with TRBD2. The CDR3 has 16 amino acids. Unmatched junction bases numbered 7, after V lost 4 bases and J lost 7 bases. Germline V lookup: CDR1 LNHDA, CDR2 SQIVND (reference sequence). The CDR3, as DNA: TGTGCCAGTAGTACCGGATGGACTAGCGGGAGTAATGAGCAGTTCTTC. Protein: CASSTGWTSGSNEQFF.

This chain links TRBV6-5 with TRBJ2-1, with D tentatively TRBD2 (5 bases). The V gene lost 6 bases and the J gene lost 6 bases, with 18 bases spanning the gap. The CDR3 has 15 amino acids. Germline V gene sequence: CDR1 MNHEY, CDR2 SVGAGI. In DNA form, the CDR3 reads TGTGCCAGCAGAAAAGCGGACTGGCGAATCAATGAGCAGTTCTTC. Residues: CASRKADWRINEQFF.

The table lists this clone with a few counts. The chain employs TRBV19 and TRBJ1-1, with 9 bases lining up with TRBD1. CDR3 length: 13 amino acids. Germline V gene lookup returns CDR1 LNHDA and CDR2 SQIVND (reference sequence). After removal of 6 bases from V and 1 base from J, the junction contained 0 bases not matched to a gene. CDR3 nucleotides: TGTGCCAGTAGGGGACAGGGGAACACTGAAGCTTTCTTT. Its translation: CASRGQGNTEAFF.

V gene TRBV7-9 combines with J gene TRBJ2-2, with 10 positions matching TRBD1. The CDR3 is made up of 16 amino acids. Germline-derived CDR1 and CDR2 are SEHNR and FQNEAQ (reference sequence). Losses at the gene ends were 5 bases for V and 3 bases for J; bases not matched to a gene: 6. The CDR3, as DNA: TGTGCCAGCAGCCCCCCGGGACAGGGGTACACCGGGGAGCTGTTTTTT. Translating gives CASSPPGQGYTGELFF.

The V call is TRBV6-1, the J call TRBJ1-2; D remains unclear. V lost 0 bases and J 6 bases, leaving 11 bases between the germline ends. Germline V CDR1 and CDR2: MNHNS, SASEGT. CDR3 length: 14 amino acids. Here the CDR3 DNA reads TGTGCCAGCAGTGAAGCTGGAGGTACCAATGGCTACACCTTC. This sequence encodes CASSEAGGTNGYTF.

This clone appeared a single time. The genes are TRBV6-4 and TRBJ1-2, with D possibly matching TRBD1 (5 bases). V shed 2 bases and J shed 4 bases, with 5 bases lying between them. The CDR3 is 12 residues long. Germline V CDR1 and CDR2: MRHNA, SNTAGT. CDR3 DNA sequence: TGTGCCAGCAGTGACAGGGGCTATGGCTACACCTTC. Amino acid sequence: CASSDRGYGYTF.

The DNA of the CDR3 is TGCGCCAGCAAAAGGGGATCCTACGAGCAGTACTTC. Translation: CASKRGSYEQYF. This chain connects TRBV10-2 to TRBJ2-7, with a tentative D call TRBD1 (5 bases). Trimming pared 7 bases from V and 1 base from J, leaving 8 bases between. The CDR3 spans 12 residues. Germline assignment: CDR1 WSHSY and CDR2 SAAADI.

The chain has TRBV19 and TRBJ1-2, with 7 bases matching TRBD1. This CDR3 is built from 16 residues. Germline-derived CDR1 and CDR2 are LNHDA and SQIVND (reference sequence). With 11 bases clipped from V and 3 bases from J, the junction kept 18 bases outside the gene matches. DNA for the CDR3: TGTGCCTCCCAAAGCACTCAAACAGGGGCAGACTATGGCTACACCTTC. Protein sequence: CASQSTQTGADYGYTF.